This T cell receptor (beta chain) was documented in a study of T cells in Graves' hyperthyroidism and ophthalmopathy. To note about this clonotype: Its antigen is unknown.

Uncontrolled infection, other autoimmune disease, pregnancy or lactation excluded patients. On the basis of clinical symptoms, serum thyroxine and TRAb, thyroid ultrasound and orbital computed tomography, diagnoses were made. From RNA transcripts, TCR beta CDR3 regions were amplified. A set of HTBI primers served as the primers for a first-round RT-PCR of the TCR CDR3. TCRdb fed the multiplex PCR reads into MiXCR, producing one record per CDR3 protein. The sample carries 450,000 to 600,000 distinct CDR3 sequences, approximately 14% recorded once. Germline-derived CDR1 and CDR2 are SGHRS and YFSETQ. The CDR3 has 17 residues. V lost 4 bases to trimming and J lost 4 bases; unmatched junction nucleotides: 9. Study-level results: Prediction of ophthalmopathy progression came a median around 6.1 months pre-onset. Ophthalmopathy could be told apart from stable hyperthyroidism with a 13 V-J model.

The clonotype originates from a woman between 40 and 55 years old with Graves' hyperthyroidism. Sequenced sample: blood. V usage is TRBV5-1 and J usage is TRBJ2-4; 12 positions agree with TRBD2. CDR3 sequence reads: CASSPRLAGETKNIQYF. CDR3 nucleotides: TGCGCCAGCAGCCCCCGACTAGCGGGAGAAACAAAAAACATTCAGTACTTC.